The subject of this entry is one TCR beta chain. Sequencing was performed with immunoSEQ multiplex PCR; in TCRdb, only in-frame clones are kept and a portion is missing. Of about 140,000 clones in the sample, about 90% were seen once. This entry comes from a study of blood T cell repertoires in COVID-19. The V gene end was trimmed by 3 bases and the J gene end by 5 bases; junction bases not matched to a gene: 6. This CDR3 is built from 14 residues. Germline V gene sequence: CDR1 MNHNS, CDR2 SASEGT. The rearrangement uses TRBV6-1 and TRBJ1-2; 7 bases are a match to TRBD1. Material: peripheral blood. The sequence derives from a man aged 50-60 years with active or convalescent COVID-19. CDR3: CASSEQQGRYGYTF. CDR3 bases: TGTGCCAGCAGTGAGCAACAGGGGAGGTATGGCTACACCTTC.